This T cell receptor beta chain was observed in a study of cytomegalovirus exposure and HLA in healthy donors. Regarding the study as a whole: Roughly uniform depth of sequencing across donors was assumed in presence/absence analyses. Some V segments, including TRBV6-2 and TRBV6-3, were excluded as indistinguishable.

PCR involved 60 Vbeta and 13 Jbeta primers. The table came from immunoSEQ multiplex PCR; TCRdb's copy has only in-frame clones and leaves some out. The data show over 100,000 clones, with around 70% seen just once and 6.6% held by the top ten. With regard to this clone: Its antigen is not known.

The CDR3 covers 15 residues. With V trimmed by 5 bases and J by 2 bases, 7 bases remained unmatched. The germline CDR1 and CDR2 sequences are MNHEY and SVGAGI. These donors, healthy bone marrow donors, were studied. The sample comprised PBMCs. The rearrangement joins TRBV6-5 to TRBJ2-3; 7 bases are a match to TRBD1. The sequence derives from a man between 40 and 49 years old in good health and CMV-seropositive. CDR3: CASSTTGTDTDTQYF. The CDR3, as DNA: TGTGCCAGCAGTACTACCGGGACAGACACAGATACGCAGTATTTT.